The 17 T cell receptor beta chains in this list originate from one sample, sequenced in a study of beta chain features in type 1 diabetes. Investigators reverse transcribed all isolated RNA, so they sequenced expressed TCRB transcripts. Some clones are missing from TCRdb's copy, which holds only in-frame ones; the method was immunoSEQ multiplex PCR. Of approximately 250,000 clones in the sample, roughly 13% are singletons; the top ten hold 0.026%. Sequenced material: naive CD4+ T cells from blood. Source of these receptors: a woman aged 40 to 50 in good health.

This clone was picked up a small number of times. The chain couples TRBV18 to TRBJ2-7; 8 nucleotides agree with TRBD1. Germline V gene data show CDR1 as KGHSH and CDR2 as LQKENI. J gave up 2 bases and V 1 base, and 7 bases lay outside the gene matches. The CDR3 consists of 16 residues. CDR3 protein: CASSPQTPDRAYEQYF. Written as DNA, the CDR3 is TGTGCCAGCTCACCACAAACCCCGGACAGGGCCTACGAGCAGTACTTC.

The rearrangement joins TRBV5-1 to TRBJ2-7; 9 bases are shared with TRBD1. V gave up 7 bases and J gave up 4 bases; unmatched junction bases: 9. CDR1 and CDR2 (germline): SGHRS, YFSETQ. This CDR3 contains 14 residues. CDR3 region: CASQRDRERYEQYF. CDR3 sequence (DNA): TGCGCCAGCCAAAGGGACAGGGAGAGATACGAGCAGTACTTC. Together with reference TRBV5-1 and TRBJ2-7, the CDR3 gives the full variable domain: KAGVTQTPRYLIKTRGQQVTLSCSPISGHRSVSWYQQTPGQGLQFLFEYFSETQRNKGNFPGRFSGRQFSNSRSEMNVSTLELGDSALYLCASQRDRERYEQYFGPGTRLTVT.

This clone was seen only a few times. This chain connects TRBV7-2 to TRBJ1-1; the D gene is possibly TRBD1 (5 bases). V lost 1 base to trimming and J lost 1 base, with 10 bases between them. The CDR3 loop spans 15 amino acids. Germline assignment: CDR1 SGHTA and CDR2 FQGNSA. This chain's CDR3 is CASSLGGARNTEAFF. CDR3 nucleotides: TGTGCCAGCAGCTTAGGGGGCGCAAGGAACACTGAAGCTTTCTTT.

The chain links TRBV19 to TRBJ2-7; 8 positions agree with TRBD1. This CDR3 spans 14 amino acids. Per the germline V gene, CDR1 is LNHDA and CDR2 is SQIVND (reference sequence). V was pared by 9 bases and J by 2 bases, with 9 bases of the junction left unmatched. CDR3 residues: CASGRQGAAYEQYF. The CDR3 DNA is TGTGCCAGCGGACGCCAGGGGGCTGCCTACGAGCAGTACTTC.

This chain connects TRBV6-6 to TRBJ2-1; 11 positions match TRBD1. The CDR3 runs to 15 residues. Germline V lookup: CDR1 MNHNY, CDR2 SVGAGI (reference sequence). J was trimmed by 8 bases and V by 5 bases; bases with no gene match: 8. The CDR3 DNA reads TGTGCCAGCAGTCCCGGAGGGACAGGGGGGGATGAGCAGTTCTTC. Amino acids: CASSPGGTGGDEQFF.

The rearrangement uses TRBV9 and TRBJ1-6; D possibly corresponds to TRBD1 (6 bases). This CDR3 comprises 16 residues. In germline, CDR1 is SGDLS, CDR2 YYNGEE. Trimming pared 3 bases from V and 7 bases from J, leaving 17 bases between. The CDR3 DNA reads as TGTGCCAGCAGCGACCCGGGAACAGGGCGAAATTCACCCCTCCACTTT. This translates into CASSDPGTGRNSPLHF.

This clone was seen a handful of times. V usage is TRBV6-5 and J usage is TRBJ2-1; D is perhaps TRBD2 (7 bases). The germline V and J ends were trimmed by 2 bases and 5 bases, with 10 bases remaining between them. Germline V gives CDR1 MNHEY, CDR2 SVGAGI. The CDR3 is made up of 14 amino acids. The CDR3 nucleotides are TGTGCCAGCAGTTACGGGGGGGCTGACAATGAGCAGTTCTTC. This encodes CASSYGGADNEQFF.

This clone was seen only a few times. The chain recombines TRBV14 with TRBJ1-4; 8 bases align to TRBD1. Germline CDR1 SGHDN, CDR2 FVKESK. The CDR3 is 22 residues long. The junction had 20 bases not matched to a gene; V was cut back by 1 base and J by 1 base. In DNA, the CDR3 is TGTGCCAGCAGCCAAGGGTTCGGACAGGGAGTTATGAAGGAGGGAACTAATGAAAAACTGTTTTTT. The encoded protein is CASSQGFGQGVMKEGTNEKLFF.

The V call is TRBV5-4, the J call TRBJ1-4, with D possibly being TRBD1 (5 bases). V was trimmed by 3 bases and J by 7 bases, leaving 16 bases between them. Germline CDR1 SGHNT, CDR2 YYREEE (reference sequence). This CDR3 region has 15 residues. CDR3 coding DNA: TGTGCCAGCAGCTCCCGGGACTTATCGGGTGAAAAACTGTTTTTT. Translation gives CASSSRDLSGEKLFF.

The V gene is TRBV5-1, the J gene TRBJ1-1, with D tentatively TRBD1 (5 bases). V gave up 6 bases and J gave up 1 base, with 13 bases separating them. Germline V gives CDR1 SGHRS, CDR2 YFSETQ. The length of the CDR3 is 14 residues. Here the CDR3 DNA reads TGCGCCAGCAAGGGTACAGGATCGAACACTGAAGCTTTCTTT. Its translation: CASKGTGSNTEAFF.

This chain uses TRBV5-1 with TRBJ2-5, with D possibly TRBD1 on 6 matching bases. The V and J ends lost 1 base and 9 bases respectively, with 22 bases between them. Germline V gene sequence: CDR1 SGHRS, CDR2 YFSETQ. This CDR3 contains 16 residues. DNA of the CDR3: TGCGCCAGCAGCTTGAGGGGGACCTCCTTACCCGAGGCCCAGTACTTC. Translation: CASSLRGTSLPEAQYF.

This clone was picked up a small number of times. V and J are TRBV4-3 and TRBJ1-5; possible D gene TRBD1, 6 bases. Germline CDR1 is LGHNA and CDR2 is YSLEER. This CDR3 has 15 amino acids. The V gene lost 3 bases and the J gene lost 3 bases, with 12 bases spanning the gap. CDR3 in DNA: TGCGCCAGCAGCCAGAACACAGGGAACAATCAGCCCCAGCATTTT. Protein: CASSQNTGNNQPQHF.

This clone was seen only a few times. The CDR3 loop is CASGRDRGIQETQYF. The DNA of the CDR3 is TGTGCCAGCGGTCGGGACAGGGGAATCCAAGAGACCCAGTACTTC. The gene calls are TRBV5-4 and TRBJ2-5, with 10 bases lining up with TRBD1. Germline CDR1 SGHNT, CDR2 YYREEE (reference sequence). The V and J ends lost 7 bases and 1 base, in that order; junction bases with no gene match: 7. The length of the CDR3 is 15 residues. The variable domain in full, with the rest retrieved from reference TRBV5-4 and TRBJ2-5, is ETGVTQSPTHLIKTRGQQVTLRCSSQSGHNTVSWYQQALGQGPQFIFQYYREEENGRGNFPPRFSGLQFPNYSSELNVNALELDDSALYLCASGRDRGIQETQYFGPGTRLLVL.

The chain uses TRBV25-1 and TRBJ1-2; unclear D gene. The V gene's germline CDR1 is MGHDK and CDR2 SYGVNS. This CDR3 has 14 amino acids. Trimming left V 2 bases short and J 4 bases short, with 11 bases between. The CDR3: CASSERGPVYGYTF. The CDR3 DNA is TGTGCCAGCAGTGAAAGAGGTCCGGTCTATGGCTACACCTTC.

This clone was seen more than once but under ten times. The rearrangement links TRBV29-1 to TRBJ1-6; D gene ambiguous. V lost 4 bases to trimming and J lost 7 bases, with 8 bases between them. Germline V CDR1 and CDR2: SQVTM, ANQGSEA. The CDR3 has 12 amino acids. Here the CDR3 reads CSVADQNSPLHF. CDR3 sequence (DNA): TGCAGCGTTGCAGATCAAAATTCACCCCTCCACTTT.

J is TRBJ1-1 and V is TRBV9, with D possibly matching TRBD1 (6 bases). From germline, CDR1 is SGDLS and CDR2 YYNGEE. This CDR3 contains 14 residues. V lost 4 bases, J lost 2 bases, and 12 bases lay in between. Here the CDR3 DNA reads TGTGCCAGCAGCCTCGGACAGCGCAACACTGAAGCTTTCTTT. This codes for CASSLGQRNTEAFF. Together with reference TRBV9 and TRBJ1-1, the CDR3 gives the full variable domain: DSGVTQTPKHLITATGQRVTLRCSPRSGDLSVYWYQQSLDQGLQFLIQYYNGEERAKGNILERFSAQQFPDLHSELNLSSLELGDSALYFCASSLGQRNTEAFFGQGTRLTVV.

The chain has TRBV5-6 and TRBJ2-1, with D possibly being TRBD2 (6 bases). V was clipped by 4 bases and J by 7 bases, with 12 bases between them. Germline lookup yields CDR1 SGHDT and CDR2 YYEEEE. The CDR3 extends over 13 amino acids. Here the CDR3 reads CASSNPAGNEQFF. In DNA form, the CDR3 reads TGTGCCAGCAGCAACCCTGCGGGGAATGAGCAGTTCTTC.